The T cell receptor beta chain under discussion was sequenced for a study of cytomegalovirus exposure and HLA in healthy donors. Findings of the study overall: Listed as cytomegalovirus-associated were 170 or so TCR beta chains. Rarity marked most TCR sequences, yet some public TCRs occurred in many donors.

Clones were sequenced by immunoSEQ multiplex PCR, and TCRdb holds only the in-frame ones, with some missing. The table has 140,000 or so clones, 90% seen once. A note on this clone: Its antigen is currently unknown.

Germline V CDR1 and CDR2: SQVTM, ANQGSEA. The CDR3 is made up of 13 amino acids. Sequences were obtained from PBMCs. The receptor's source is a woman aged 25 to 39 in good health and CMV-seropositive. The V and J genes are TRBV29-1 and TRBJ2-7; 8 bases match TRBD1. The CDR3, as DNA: TGCAGTGGTAGGGACAGGAGCTCCTACGAGCAGTACTTC. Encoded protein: CSGRDRSSYEQYF.